A selection of T cell receptor beta chains follows, all from one sample in a study of PD-1 blockade in classical Hodgkin lymphoma. TCRdb keeps only in-frame clones here, not all; method: immunoSEQ multiplex PCR. The profile shows around 20,000 clones, roughly 75% of them singletons. Sequenced material: peripheral blood mononuclear cells (PBMCs), taken before the second cycle of nivolumab. The receptors derive from a human donor with classical Hodgkin lymphoma. The CDR3 runs from the conserved cysteine through the conserved F or W. Each record gives: clone size, V gene, J gene, D gene, CDR3 protein, CDR3 DNA. D genes are given only for firm matches. Clone size is not always given. Where it is, it says once, few, many or a class for expanded clones.

abundance: -; v_gene: TRBV27; j_gene: TRBJ1-2; d_gene: -; CDR3aa: CASSPLGGGYGYTF; CDR3nt: TGTGCCAGCAGTCCCTTGGGCGGCGGGTATGGCTACACCTTC
abundance: -; v_gene: TRBV5-5; j_gene: TRBJ1-2; d_gene: TRBD1; CDR3aa: CASSLEGAFGYTF; CDR3nt: TGTGCCAGCAGCTTGGAGGGGGCATTTGGCTACACCTTC
abundance: few; v_gene: TRBV28; j_gene: TRBJ1-4; d_gene: TRBD1; CDR3aa: CASSLFGTGSNEKLFF; CDR3nt: TGTGCCAGCAGTTTATTCGGGACAGGGTCTAATGAAAAACTGTTTTTT
abundance: -; v_gene: TRBV4-3; j_gene: TRBJ2-3; d_gene: -; CDR3aa: CASSQDAGPTDTQYF; CDR3nt: TGCGCCAGCAGCCAAGATGCGGGGCCCACAGATACGCAGTATTTT
abundance: few; v_gene: TRBV7-9; j_gene: TRBJ2-1; d_gene: -; CDR3aa: CASDEGVGRLFNEQFF; CDR3nt: TGTGCCAGCGACGAGGGTGTGGGCCGACTGTTCAATGAGCAGTTCTTC
abundance: -; v_gene: TRBV10-3; j_gene: TRBJ2-7; d_gene: -; CDR3aa: CAISLGWSYEQYF; CDR3nt: TGTGCCATCTCGTTGGGCTGGTCCTACGAGCAGTACTTC
abundance: -; v_gene: TRBV11-1; j_gene: TRBJ2-6; d_gene: -; CDR3aa: CASSLVPPGEGANVLTF; CDR3nt: TGTGCCAGCAGCTTAGTTCCCCCAGGGGAAGGGGCCAACGTCCTGACTTTC
abundance: few; v_gene: TRBV29-1; j_gene: TRBJ2-3; d_gene: TRBD1; CDR3aa: CSVEPTGGGTDTQYF; CDR3nt: TGCAGCGTTGAGCCAACAGGGGGCGGCACAGATACGCAGTATTTT
abundance: medium-sized; v_gene: TRBV6-6; j_gene: TRBJ1-6; d_gene: -; CDR3aa: CASSQELGNSPLHF; CDR3nt: TGTGCCAGCAGTCAGGAATTAGGGAATTCACCCCTCCACTTT
abundance: -; v_gene: TRBV6-6; j_gene: TRBJ2-3; d_gene: -; CDR3aa: CASSYMGRRSTDTQYF; CDR3nt: TGTGCCAGCAGTTACATGGGACGGCGATCCACAGATACGCAGTATTTT